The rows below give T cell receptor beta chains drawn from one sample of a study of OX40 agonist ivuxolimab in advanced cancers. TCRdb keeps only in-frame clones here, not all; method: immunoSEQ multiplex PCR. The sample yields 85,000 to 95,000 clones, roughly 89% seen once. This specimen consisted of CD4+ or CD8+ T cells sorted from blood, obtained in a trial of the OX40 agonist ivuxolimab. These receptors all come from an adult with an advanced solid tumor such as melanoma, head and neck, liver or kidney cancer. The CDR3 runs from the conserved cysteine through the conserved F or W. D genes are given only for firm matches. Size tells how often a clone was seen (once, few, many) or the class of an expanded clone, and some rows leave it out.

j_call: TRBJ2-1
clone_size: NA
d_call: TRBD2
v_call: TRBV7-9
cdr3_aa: CASSSRAGESPYNEQFF
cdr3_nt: TGTGCCAGCAGCTCAAGAGCGGGAGAGTCCCCCTACAATGAGCAGTTCTTC

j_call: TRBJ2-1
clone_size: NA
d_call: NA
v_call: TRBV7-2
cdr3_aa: CASSGQRGYNEQFF
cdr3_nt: TGTGCCAGCAGTGGGCAACGGGGTTACAATGAGCAGTTCTTC

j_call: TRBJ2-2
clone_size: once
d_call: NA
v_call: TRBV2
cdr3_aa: CASVENTGELFF
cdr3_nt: TGTGCCAGCGTCGAGAACACCGGGGAGCTGTTTTTT

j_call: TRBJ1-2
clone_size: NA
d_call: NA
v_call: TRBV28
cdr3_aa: CASSLLRQKHGYTF
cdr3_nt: TGTGCCAGCAGTTTATTGAGGCAGAAGCATGGCTACACCTTC

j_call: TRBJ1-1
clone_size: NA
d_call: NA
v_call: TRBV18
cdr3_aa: CASSPGGAGTEAFF
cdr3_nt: TGTGCCAGCTCACCAGGGGGTGCTGGCACTGAAGCTTTCTTT

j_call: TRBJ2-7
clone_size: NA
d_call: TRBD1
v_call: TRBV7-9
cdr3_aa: CASSLATGTGFNEQYF
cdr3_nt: TGTGCCAGCAGCTTAGCTACCGGGACAGGGTTTAACGAGCAGTACTTC

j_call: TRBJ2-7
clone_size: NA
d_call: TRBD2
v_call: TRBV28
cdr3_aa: CASSLFTRGLAGGGYEQYF
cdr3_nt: TGTGCCAGCAGTTTATTCACGAGGGGACTAGCGGGAGGTGGTTACGAGCAGTACTTC

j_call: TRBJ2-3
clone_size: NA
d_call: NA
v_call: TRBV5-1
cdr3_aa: CASSLAWGRSTDTQYF
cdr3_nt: TGCGCCAGCAGCTTGGCTTGGGGGAGAAGCACAGATACGCAGTATTTT

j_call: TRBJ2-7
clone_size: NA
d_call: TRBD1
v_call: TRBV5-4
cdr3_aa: CASSIQGTLVHEQYF
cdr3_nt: TGTGCCAGCAGCATACAGGGGACGCTAGTCCACGAGCAGTACTTC

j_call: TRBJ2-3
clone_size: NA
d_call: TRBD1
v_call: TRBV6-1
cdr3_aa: CAIIRGQSTDTQYF
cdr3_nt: TGTGCCATTATACGGGGACAGTCCACAGATACGCAGTATTTT

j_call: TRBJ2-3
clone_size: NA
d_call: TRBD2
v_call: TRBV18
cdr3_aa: CASSPRTSGSFFASTDTQYF
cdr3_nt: TGTGCCAGCTCACCACGGACTAGCGGGAGCTTTTTTGCTAGCACAGATACGCAGTATTTT

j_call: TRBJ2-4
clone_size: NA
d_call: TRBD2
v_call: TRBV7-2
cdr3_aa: CASSPLAGLAKNIQYF
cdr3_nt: TGTGCCAGCAGCCCCTTAGCGGGACTAGCCAAAAACATTCAGTACTTC

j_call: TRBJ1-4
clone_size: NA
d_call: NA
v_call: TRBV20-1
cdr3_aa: CSASLGEKLFF
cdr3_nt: TGCAGTGCTAGTTTGGGGGAAAAACTGTTTTTT

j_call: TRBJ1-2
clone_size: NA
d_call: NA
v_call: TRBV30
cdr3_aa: CAWSVGGGYGYGYTF
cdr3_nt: TGTGCCTGGAGTGTCGGGGGGGGCTATGGCTATGGCTACACCTTC

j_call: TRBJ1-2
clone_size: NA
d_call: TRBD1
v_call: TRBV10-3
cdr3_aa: CASQTGNYGYTF
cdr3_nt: TGTGCCAGCCAGACAGGGAACTATGGCTACACCTTC

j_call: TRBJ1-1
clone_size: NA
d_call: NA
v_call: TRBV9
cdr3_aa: CASSPRTGLNTEAFF
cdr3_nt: TGTGCCAGCAGCCCGAGAACAGGACTGAACACTGAAGCTTTCTTT

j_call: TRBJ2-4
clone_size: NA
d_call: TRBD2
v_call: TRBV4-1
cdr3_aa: CASSQGSAGDGIQYF
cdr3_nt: TGCGCCAGCAGCCAGGGATCAGCGGGGGATGGCATTCAGTACTTC

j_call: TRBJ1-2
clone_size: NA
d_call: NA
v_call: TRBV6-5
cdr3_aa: CASRNTEWGDYGYTF
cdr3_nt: TGTGCCAGCAGGAACACAGAGTGGGGTGACTATGGCTACACCTTC